What follows are 8 T cell receptor beta chains derived from one specimen sequenced in a study of blood T cell repertoires in COVID-19. Clones were read by immunoSEQ multiplex PCR, and TCRdb kept only the in-frame ones, dropping some. The table includes about 320,000 clones, about 84% detected once. Source material: peripheral blood. The source of these receptors is a woman aged 50 to 60 with acute or convalescent COVID-19.

This chain links TRBV5-4 with TRBJ2-2, with TRBD2 as a possible D gene (5 bases). This CDR3 contains 15 residues. CDR1 SGHNT and CDR2 YYREEE come from the germline V gene (reference sequence). With 4 bases removed from V and 7 bases from J, the gap between germline ends came to 17 bases. Written as DNA, the CDR3 is TGTGCCAGCAGCCGATATTCGAGGGTAGGCGGGGAGCTGTTTTTT. Its translation: CASSRYSRVGGELFF.

This chain connects TRBV7-9 to TRBJ1-2; D possibly corresponds to TRBD1 (5 bases). Trimming took off 0 bases at V and 2 bases at J, with 13 bases between the two ends. Germline-derived CDR1 and CDR2 are SEHNR and FQNEAQ (reference sequence). The CDR3 loop spans 16 amino acids. CDR3 coding DNA: TGTGCCAGCAGCTTAGCGGCTGGGGCGAAAAACTATGGCTACACCTTC. Amino acids: CASSLAAGAKNYGYTF.

V usage is TRBV11-1 and J usage is TRBJ2-3; TRBD2 agrees at 7 bases. V was clipped by 0 bases and J by 8 bases; unmatched bases: 8. Germline V gene sequence: CDR1 SGHAT, CDR2 FQDESV (reference sequence). CDR3 length: 15 amino acids. CDR3 in amino acids: CASSLAASWEGTQYF. As DNA, the CDR3 is TGTGCCAGCAGCTTAGCGGCTAGCTGGGAGGGTACGCAGTATTTT.

J is TRBJ2-5 and V is TRBV5-4, with D tentatively TRBD2 (5 bases). Germline-derived CDR1 and CDR2 are SGHNT and YYREEE (reference sequence). The V end was cut by 3 bases, the J end by 1 base, with 10 bases between. The CDR3 length is 14 residues. CDR3 nucleotide sequence: TGTGCCAGCAGCTCCTTAAGCGGCCAAGAGACCCAGTACTTC. Protein sequence: CASSSLSGQETQYF.

This clone has a handful of counts. The chain carries TRBV6-5 and TRBJ2-7, with D perhaps matching TRBD2 (6 bases). The V end was cut by 6 bases, the J end by 6 bases, with 12 bases between. The CDR3 is made up of 12 amino acids. The germline V gene has CDR1 MNHEY and CDR2 SVGAGI. The CDR3 DNA reads as TGTGCCAGCAGGTCGGGGGAGCGCGAGCAGTACTTC. Protein: CASRSGEREQYF.

The V and J genes are TRBV6-2 or TRBV6-3 and TRBJ1-1, with 9 bases lining up with TRBD1. Germline CDR1 and CDR2: MNHEY and SVGEGT. The CDR3 length is 15 residues. V shed 4 bases, J shed 0 bases, and the junction held 3 bases outside the gene matches. CDR3 in amino acids: CASSLQGAMNTEAFF. The CDR3 bases are TGTGCCAGCAGTTTACAGGGGGCAATGAACACTGAAGCTTTCTTT.

This clone was seen just once. The gene calls are TRBV9 and TRBJ1-1; a possible D gene is TRBD1 (5 bases). Trimming stripped 3 bases from V and 0 bases from J, with 12 bases between. Germline assignment: CDR1 SGDLS and CDR2 YYNGEE. The CDR3 sequence is 15 residues long. The CDR3 here is CASSEAGFMNTEAFF. The CDR3 DNA is TGTGCCAGCAGCGAAGCAGGGTTCATGAACACTGAAGCTTTCTTT.

This clone was seen only once. V and J are TRBV27 and TRBJ2-5; D may be TRBD2 (7 bases). Trimming stripped 4 bases from V and 4 bases from J, with 10 bases between. This CDR3 spans 13 amino acids. CDR1 and CDR2 from the germline V gene are MNHEY and SMNVEV (reference sequence). The CDR3 bases are TGTGCCAGCAGTTACGGGGGGCGAGAGACCCAGTACTTC. Translating gives CASSYGGRETQYF.